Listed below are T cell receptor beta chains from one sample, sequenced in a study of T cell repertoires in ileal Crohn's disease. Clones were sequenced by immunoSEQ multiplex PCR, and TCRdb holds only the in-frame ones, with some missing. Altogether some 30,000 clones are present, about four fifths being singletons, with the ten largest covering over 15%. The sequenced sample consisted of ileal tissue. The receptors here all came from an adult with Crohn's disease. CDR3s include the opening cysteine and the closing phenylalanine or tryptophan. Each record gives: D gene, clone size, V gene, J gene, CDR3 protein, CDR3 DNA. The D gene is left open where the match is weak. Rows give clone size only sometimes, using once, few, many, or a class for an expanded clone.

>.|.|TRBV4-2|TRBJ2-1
CASSQAVSSYNEQFF
TGTGCCAGCAGCCAAGCGGTTAGCTCCTACAATGAGCAGTTCTTC
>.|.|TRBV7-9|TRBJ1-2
CASSSGTRNYGYTF
TGTGCCAGCAGCTCCGGGACACGAAACTATGGCTACACCTTC
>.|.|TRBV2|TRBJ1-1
CASSEGGNTEAFF
TGTGCCAGCAGTGAAGGAGGGAACACTGAAGCTTTCTTT
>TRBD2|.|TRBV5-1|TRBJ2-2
CASSFTSGSATGELFF
TGCGCCAGCAGCTTTACTAGCGGGAGTGCCACCGGGGAGCTGTTTTTT
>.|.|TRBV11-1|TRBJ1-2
CASSLGREDGYTF
TGTGCCAGCAGCTTAGGAAGGGAGGATGGCTACACCTTC
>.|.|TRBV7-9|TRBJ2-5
CASGKWETQYF
TGTGCCAGCGGCAAATGGGAGACCCAGTACTTC
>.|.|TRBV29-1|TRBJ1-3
CSVETAGATRNTIYF
TGCAGCGTTGAGACGGCAGGCGCTACGAGAAACACCATATATTTT
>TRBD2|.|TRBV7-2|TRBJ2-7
CASSPRGSGSPRSYEQYF
TGTGCCAGCAGCCCCCGAGGTAGCGGGAGTCCCCGCTCCTACGAGCAGTACTTC
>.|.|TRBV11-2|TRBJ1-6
CASSLGARGTSPLHF
TGTGCCAGCAGCTTAGGCGCTAGGGGAACGTCACCCCTCCACTTT
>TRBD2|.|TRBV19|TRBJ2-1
CASSTGTSRNEQFF
TGTGCCAGTAGTACGGGGACTAGCCGGAATGAGCAGTTCTTC
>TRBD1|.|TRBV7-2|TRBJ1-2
CASSLAPGGGYTF
TGTGCCAGCAGCTTAGCCCCAGGGGGTGGCTACACCTTC
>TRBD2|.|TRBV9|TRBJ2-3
CASSVRLAGAADTQYF
TGTGCCAGCAGCGTTAGACTAGCGGGGGCGGCAGATACGCAGTATTTT
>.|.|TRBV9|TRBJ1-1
CASSLDRNTEAFF
TGTGCCAGCAGCCTGGACAGGAACACTGAAGCTTTCTTT
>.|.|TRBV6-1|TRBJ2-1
CASSETPGLRMGFF
TGTGCCAGCAGTGAGACTCCGGGACTGAGGATGGGGTTCTTC
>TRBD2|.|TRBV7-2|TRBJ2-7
CASRYAAGGYEQYF
TGTGCCAGCAGGTACGCAGCGGGAGGCTACGAGCAGTACTTC
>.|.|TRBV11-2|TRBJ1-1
CASSFRSAGLAFF
TGTGCCAGCAGCTTCCGGTCCGCAGGGTTAGCTTTCTTT
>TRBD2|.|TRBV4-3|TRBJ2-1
CASSQGEGRGGYNEQFF
TGCGCCAGCAGCCAGGGGGAGGGGCGGGGAGGCTACAATGAGCAGTTCTTC
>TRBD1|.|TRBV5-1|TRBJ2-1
CASSLDGTGTGLDNEQFF
TGCGCCAGCAGCTTGGACGGAACCGGGACAGGGCTGGACAATGAGCAGTTCTTC
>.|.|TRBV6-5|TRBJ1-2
CASSYIQGHGYTF
TGTGCCAGCAGTTACATTCAGGGTCATGGCTACACCTTC
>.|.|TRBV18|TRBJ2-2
CASSPQGNTGELFF
TGTGCCAGCTCACCCCAGGGAAACACCGGGGAGCTGTTTTTT
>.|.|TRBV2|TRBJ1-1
CASSIHPGTEAFF
TGTGCCAGCAGTATCCACCCGGGGACTGAAGCTTTCTTT
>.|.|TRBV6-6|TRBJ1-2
CASSYNSRQGHGYTF
TGTGCCAGCAGTTACAATTCGCGGCAGGGCCATGGCTACACCTTC
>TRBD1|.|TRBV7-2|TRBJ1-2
CASSSRDSLRGYTF
TGTGCCAGCAGCTCCCGGGACAGTCTACGCGGCTACACCTTC
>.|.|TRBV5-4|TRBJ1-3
CASSLDGTLYF
TGTGCCAGCAGCTTGGACGGGACACTATATTTT
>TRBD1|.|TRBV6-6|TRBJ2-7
CASSYLRTGVHEQYF
TGTGCCAGCAGTTACTTAAGGACAGGGGTACACGAGCAGTACTTC
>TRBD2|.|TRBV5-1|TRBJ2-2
CASSFETSGTGELFF
TGCGCCAGCAGCTTTGAGACTAGCGGGACCGGGGAGCTGTTTTTT
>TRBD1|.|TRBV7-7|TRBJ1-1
CASSRDRGTEAFF
TGTGCCAGCAGCAGAGACAGGGGAACTGAAGCTTTCTTT
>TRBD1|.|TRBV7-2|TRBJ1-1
CASSLRQGGTEAFF
TGTGCCAGCAGCTTAAGACAGGGAGGTACTGAAGCTTTCTTT
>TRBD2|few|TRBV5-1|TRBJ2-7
CASSFSGSVYEQYF
TGCGCCAGCAGCTTTAGCGGGAGTGTGTACGAGCAGTACTTC
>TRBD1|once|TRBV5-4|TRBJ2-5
CASSLGTGGWETQYF
TGTGCCAGCAGCTTGGGAACAGGGGGCTGGGAGACCCAGTACTTC
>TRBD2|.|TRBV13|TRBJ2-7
CASSSPRAGGRSYEQYF
TGTGCCAGCAGTTCCCCTCGGGCGGGGGGTCGATCCTACGAGCAGTACTTC
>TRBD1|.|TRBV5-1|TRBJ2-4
CASSLGQGNIQYF
TGCGCCAGCAGCTTGGGACAGGGGAACATTCAGTACTTC
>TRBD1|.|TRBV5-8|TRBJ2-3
CASSLRQGPDTQYF
TGTGCCAGCAGTTTAAGACAGGGACCAGATACGCAGTATTTT
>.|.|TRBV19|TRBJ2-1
CASSMGASSYNEQFF
TGTGCCAGTAGTATGGGCGCCAGCTCCTACAATGAGCAGTTCTTC
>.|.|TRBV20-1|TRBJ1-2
CSAPRGPGYTF
TGCAGTGCCCCCAGGGGTCCTGGCTACACCTTC
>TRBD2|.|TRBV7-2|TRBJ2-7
CASSWTRYEQYF
TGTGCCAGCAGCTGGACTAGGTACGAGCAGTACTTC
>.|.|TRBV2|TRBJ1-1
CASSEGRGTTEAFF
TGTGCCAGCAGTGAAGGACGGGGAACTACTGAAGCTTTCTTT
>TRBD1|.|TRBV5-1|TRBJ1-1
CASSLDRFAEAFF
TGCGCCAGCAGCCTGGACAGGTTCGCTGAAGCTTTCTTT
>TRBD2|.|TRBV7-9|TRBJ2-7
CASSLRGGHEQYF
TGTGCCAGCAGCCTCCGGGGGGGCCACGAGCAGTACTTC
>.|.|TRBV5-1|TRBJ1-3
CASSLAGALGNTIYF
TGCGCCAGCAGCTTGGCAGGGGCTCTCGGAAACACCATATATTTT
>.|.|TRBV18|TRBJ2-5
CASSPQQYGSGETQYF
TGTGCCAGCTCACCACAGCAGTACGGGTCGGGAGAGACCCAGTACTTC